Below, 30 T cell receptor beta chains from the same sample are listed, as sequenced in a study of beta chain features in type 1 diabetes. Every bit of the isolated RNA underwent reverse transcription, so sequencing read expressed TCRB transcripts. The data were produced by immunoSEQ multiplex PCR, yet TCRdb's version contains in-frame clones alone and is incomplete. This table holds 390,000 or so clones, about 14% found once. Specimen: naive CD4+ T cells from blood. The source of these receptors is a man younger than 40 in good health.

The chain recombines TRBV4-1 with TRBJ1-2, with D perhaps matching TRBD1 (5 bases). The CDR3 is made up of 15 amino acids. Trimming cost V 2 bases and J 4 bases, with 14 bases left between them. Germline V gene lookup returns CDR1 MGHRA and CDR2 YSYEKL. The CDR3 region is CASSQLQTESYGYTF. The CDR3 DNA reads as TGCGCCAGCAGCCAACTCCAGACAGAATCCTATGGCTACACCTTC.

This clone was counted only a few times. This chain connects TRBV20-1 to TRBJ2-3; tentative D call: TRBD2 (5 bases). In germline, CDR1 is DFQATT, CDR2 SNEGSKA (reference sequence). Deletions cut 5 bases from V and 6 bases from J, with 9 bases between. CDR3 size: 11 residues. CDR3 coding DNA: TGCAGTGCTGGCAGGAGGGATACGCAGTATTTT. Protein: CSAGRRDTQYF.

In its sample, this clone was seen a few times. The chain uses TRBV4-3 and TRBJ1-2; 9 bases map to TRBD1. The ends lost 6 bases at V and 3 bases at J; junction bases unmatched: 11. CDR1 is LGHNA and CDR2 is YSLEER in the germline V gene. The CDR3 has 16 amino acids. The CDR3 reads CASSRTGASPYYGYTF. CDR3 coding DNA: TGCGCCAGCAGTCGGACAGGGGCCTCCCCCTACTATGGCTACACCTTC.

The J gene is TRBJ2-7, the V gene TRBV20-1; D perhaps matches TRBD2 (5 bases). V was cut by 6 bases and J by 7 bases, with 13 bases left in between. The CDR3 totals 11 residues. Germline CDR1 and CDR2: DFQATT and SNEGSKA (reference sequence). The CDR3 sequence: CSAPLAGEQYF. The CDR3 DNA reads as TGCAGTGCCCCCCTAGCTGGTGAGCAGTACTTC.

The chain is built from TRBV20-1 and TRBJ1-4, with no clear D. V lost 5 bases, J lost 7 bases, and 8 bases lay in between. Germline V gene lookup returns CDR1 DFQATT and CDR2 SNEGSKA (reference sequence). This CDR3 is built from 11 residues. The DNA of the CDR3 is TGCAGTGCTTCAGAAGGTGAAAAACTGTTTTTT. Its translation is CSASEGEKLFF.

Here the CDR3 DNA reads TGTGCCAGCGGGTATTATGACAGGGGGCAACAGCCCCAGCATTTT. Translation gives CASGYYDRGQQPQHF. The chain uses TRBV5-6 and TRBJ1-5, with 10 bases aligning to TRBD1. The CDR3 spans 15 residues. The germline gives CDR1 SGHDT, CDR2 YYEEEE. V lost 7 bases, J lost 7 bases, and 11 bases stayed unmatched.

The V and J genes are TRBV5-4 and TRBJ2-7; no clear D gene. Germline V gene sequence: CDR1 SGHNT, CDR2 YYREEE (reference sequence). The CDR3 has 13 residues. V gave up 0 bases and J gave up 3 bases, with 7 bases separating them. The CDR3 region is CASSLDLFYEQYF. CDR3 nucleotide sequence: TGTGCCAGCAGCTTGGACTTATTCTACGAGCAGTACTTC.

V and J are TRBV5-6 and TRBJ2-7; D unresolved. This CDR3 has 17 residues. V gave up 0 bases and J gave up 1 base, with 17 bases separating them. The germline V gene has CDR1 SGHDT and CDR2 YYEEEE. Here the CDR3 reads CASSLVPVRGKSYEQYV. In DNA, the CDR3 is TGTGCCAGCAGCTTGGTTCCAGTTCGTGGGAAATCCTACGAGCAGTACGTC.

This clone was picked up a small number of times. The J gene is TRBJ2-3, the V gene TRBV25-1; D may be TRBD1 or TRBD2 (5 bases each). V shed 4 bases and J shed 4 bases, with 9 bases lying between them. From germline, CDR1 is MGHDK and CDR2 SYGVNS. This CDR3 has 13 amino acids. CDR3 region: CASSARDPDTQYF. In DNA form, the CDR3 reads TGTGCCAGCAGTGCCCGGGACCCAGATACGCAGTATTTT.

This clone was seen only a few times. V and J are TRBV7-2 and TRBJ2-2; either TRBD1 or TRBD2 may fit D (5 bases each). Per germline, CDR1 SGHTA and CDR2 FQGNSA. V lost 5 bases to trimming and J lost 2 bases, with 12 bases between them. The CDR3 is 15 residues long. Here the CDR3 DNA reads TGTGCCAGCAGCCGGAGAGGGGTTAACACCGGGGAGCTGTTTTTT. Translation gives CASSRRGVNTGELFF.

This clone was found a few times. This chain links TRBV9 with TRBJ2-3, with TRBD2 matching over 15 bases. The CDR3 covers 16 residues. V trimming: 1 base; J trimming: 6 bases; junction bases outside the gene matches: 3. CDR1 SGDLS and CDR2 YYNGEE come from the germline V gene. CDR3: CASSVTGLAGGDTQYF. CDR3 nucleotide sequence: TGTGCCAGCAGCGTAACCGGACTAGCGGGAGGGGATACGCAGTATTTT.

The rearrangement joins TRBV6-5 to TRBJ2-1, with D uncertain. Germline CDR1 reads MNHEY; CDR2 reads SVGAGI. The V and J ends lost 0 bases and 5 bases respectively, with 5 bases between them. This CDR3 has 13 amino acids. The CDR3 nucleotides read TGTGCCAGCAGTTACTCGAGGCACAATGAGCAGTTCTTC. This gives the protein CASSYSRHNEQFF.

This clone was counted only a few times. The V and J genes are TRBV7-2 and TRBJ2-3; unclear D gene. Germline loops: CDR1 SGHTA, CDR2 FQGNSA. The V end lost 3 bases, the J end lost 1 base, and 5 bases lay between the germline ends. The CDR3 is 13 amino acids. The CDR3 spells CASSFLGTDTQYF. CDR3 DNA: TGTGCCAGCAGCTTCCTTGGCACAGATACGCAGTATTTT. The full variable domain, rest sourced from reference TRBV7-2 and TRBJ2-3, is GAGVSQSPSNKVTEKGKDVELRCDPISGHTALYWYRQSLGQGLEFLIYFQGNSAPDKSGLPSDRFSAERTGGSVSTLTIQRTQQEDSAVYLCASSFLGTDTQYFGPGTRLTVL.

This clone was seen a handful of times. Other DNA sequences in the same sample also yield this CDR3. The chain employs TRBV7-2 and TRBJ1-2; a possible D gene is TRBD1 (6 bases). V was shortened by 5 bases and J by 1 base, with 8 bases between the two germline ends. Germline values: CDR1 SGHTA, CDR2 FQGNSA. CDR3 size: 13 residues. The CDR3 reads CASSPDSNYGYTF. The CDR3 region has the DNA TGTGCCAGCAGCCCGGACAGTAACTATGGCTACACCTTC. The full variable domain, its missing parts supplied by reference TRBV7-2 and TRBJ1-2, is GAGVSQSPSNKVTEKGKDVELRCDPISGHTALYWYRQSLGQGLEFLIYFQGNSAPDKSGLPSDRFSAERTGGSVSTLTIQRTQQEDSAVYLCASSPDSNYGYTFGSGTRLTVV.

This chain joins TRBV5-1 and TRBJ1-2, with D possibly being TRBD1 (5 bases). Trimming cost V 0 bases and J 7 bases, with 16 bases left between them. Looked up from germline, CDR1 is SGHRS and CDR2 is YFSETQ. The CDR3 sequence is 15 residues long. In DNA, the CDR3 is TGCGCCAGCAGCTTGGTCGGAGGGGATCAAGTTGGCTACACCTTC. This encodes CASSLVGGDQVGYTF. The full variable domain, with the rest looked up from reference TRBV5-1 and TRBJ1-2, is KAGVTQTPRYLIKTRGQQVTLSCSPISGHRSVSWYQQTPGQGLQFLFEYFSETQRNKGNFPGRFSGRQFSNSRSEMNVSTLELGDSALYLCASSLVGGDQVGYTFGSGTRLTVV.

The J gene is TRBJ2-2, the V gene TRBV19, with D perhaps matching TRBD2 (5 bases). The CDR3 sequence is 16 residues long. Trimming shortened V by 3 bases and J by 6 bases, and 17 bases separated the two germline ends. Per germline, CDR1 LNHDA and CDR2 SQIVND (reference sequence). As DNA, the CDR3 is TGTGCCAGTAGTATCGTCGGGCTAGCAAGGGCCGGGGAGCTGTTTTTT. It specifies CASSIVGLARAGELFF.

There are a few counts of this clone. This rearrangement joins TRBV10-3 to TRBJ2-3; D call uncertain. CDR3 size: 14 residues. The germline V and J ends were trimmed by 5 bases and 3 bases, with 12 bases remaining between them. Germline V gene sequence: CDR1 ENHRY, CDR2 SYGVKD. CDR3 in amino acids: CAISKTSRTDTQYF. The CDR3 DNA is TGTGCCATCAGTAAGACCTCCAGAACAGATACGCAGTATTTT.

The V and J genes are TRBV15 and TRBJ2-1; the D is unclear. Per the germline V gene, CDR1 is LNHNV and CDR2 is YYDKDF (reference sequence). The CDR3 spans 15 residues. V was cut by 0 bases and J by 6 bases, with 12 bases left in between. The chain's CDR3 is CATSRDGGQINEQFF. In nucleotides, the CDR3 is TGTGCCACCAGCAGAGATGGTGGCCAGATCAATGAGCAGTTCTTC.

The rearrangement uses TRBV18 and TRBJ2-1, with TRBD2 matching over 14 bases. The V gene's germline CDR1 is KGHSH and CDR2 LQKENI. The length of the CDR3 is 16 residues. V was pared by 3 bases and J by 8 bases, with 6 bases of the junction left unmatched. CDR3 sequence: CASSPEGLAGVYEQFF. CDR3 sequence (DNA): TGTGCCAGCTCACCCGAGGGACTAGCGGGAGTCTATGAGCAGTTCTTC.

V and J are TRBV9 and TRBJ2-1; D uncertain. This CDR3 is 16 amino acids long. The V gene's germline CDR1 is SGDLS and CDR2 YYNGEE. Trimming stripped 4 bases from V and 0 bases from J, with 14 bases between. The CDR3 DNA reads TGTGCCAGCAGCAGAGCGTGGCCGAGCTCCTACAATGAGCAGTTCTTC. Its protein is CASSRAWPSSYNEQFF.

This clone was seen only a few times. The chain uses TRBV7-9 and TRBJ1-3, with D hard to call. There are 13 residues in the CDR3. Germline V gene data show CDR1 as SEHNR and CDR2 as FQNEAQ (reference sequence). The ends were cut back, 7 bases at V and 3 bases at J, with 10 bases in the middle. CDR3 region: CASNRDGGNTIYF. The CDR3, as DNA: TGTGCCAGCAACCGAGATGGTGGAAACACCATATATTTT.

The chain links TRBV29-1 to TRBJ2-7; no definite D call. Germline V gene data show CDR1 as SQVTM and CDR2 as ANQGSEA. V dropped 4 bases and J dropped 3 bases, with 16 bases sitting between them. The length of the CDR3 is 14 residues. CDR3 DNA: TGCAGCGTTGTAAAACGACCACCCATCTACGAGCAGTACTTC. Its translation: CSVVKRPPIYEQYF.

In its sample, this clone was seen a few times. V gene TRBV5-1 combines with J gene TRBJ2-2; possibly TRBD2 for D (5 bases). This CDR3 contains 16 residues. CDR1 and CDR2 from the germline V gene are SGHRS and YFSETQ. The V and J ends lost 1 base and 4 bases respectively, with 14 bases between them. The CDR3 loop is CASSLLPTSSTGELFF. The CDR3 nucleotides read TGCGCCAGCAGCTTGCTCCCAACTAGTTCCACCGGGGAGCTGTTTTTT.

This clone was observed a few times. The genes are TRBV30 and TRBJ2-7; D might be TRBD2 (5 bases). Germline values: CDR1 GTSNPN, CDR2 SVGIG (reference sequence). The V end lost 7 bases, the J end lost 0 bases, and 16 bases lay between the germline ends. There are 14 residues in the CDR3. The CDR3 DNA sequence: TGTGCCTACCGATCCGAAGGACTCTCCTACGAGCAGTACGTC. This encodes CAYRSEGLSYEQYV.

V and J are TRBV30 and TRBJ1-2; D is unresolved. The CDR3 runs to 11 residues. Trimming shortened V by 2 bases and J by 10 bases, and 11 bases separated the two germline ends. Germline V lookup: CDR1 GTSNPN, CDR2 SVGIG (reference sequence). The CDR3 loop is CAWSPTWDYTF. In DNA form, the CDR3 reads TGTGCCTGGAGTCCGACCTGGGACTACACCTTC.

This clone was seen more than once but under ten times. In DNA form, the CDR3 reads TGTGCCAGCGTAATCGGGATTAACTATGGCTACACCTTC. It translates to CASVIGINYGYTF. V gene TRBV28 combines with J gene TRBJ1-2; D is unclear. This CDR3 spans 13 amino acids. CDR1 MDHEN and CDR2 SYDVKM come from the germline V gene. V dropped 8 bases and J dropped 1 base, with 11 bases sitting between them.

V usage is TRBV11-2 and J usage is TRBJ2-1; TRBD2 agrees at 15 bases. V shed 5 bases, J shed 3 bases, and the junction held 5 bases outside the gene matches. Per germline, CDR1 SGHAT and CDR2 FQNNGV. This CDR3 comprises 17 residues. The CDR3 coding sequence is TGTGCCAGCAGCCCAAAGGGACTAGCGGGGGGCTACAATGAGCAGTTCTTC. This encodes CASSPKGLAGGYNEQFF.

This clone appeared a few times. The J gene is TRBJ2-1, the V gene TRBV9, with TRBD1 as a possible D gene (6 bases). Germline CDR1 reads SGDLS; CDR2 reads YYNGEE. The V gene lost 0 bases and the J gene lost 9 bases, with 10 bases spanning the gap. The CDR3 consists of 13 residues. The chain's CDR3 is CASSVVGGREQFF. CDR3 DNA: TGTGCCAGCAGCGTAGTAGGGGGTCGTGAGCAGTTCTTC.

CDR3: CASSYRDRVEKLFF. The CDR3 DNA is TGTGCCAGCAGTTACCGGGACAGGGTTGAAAAACTGTTTTTT. The J gene is TRBJ1-4, the V gene TRBV6-6; 9 nucleotides match TRBD1. This CDR3 spans 14 amino acids. V was clipped by 2 bases and J by 7 bases; unmatched bases: 2. From germline, CDR1 is MNHNY and CDR2 SVGAGI (reference sequence).

This clone was counted a few times. This sequence joins TRBV11-1 and TRBJ2-5, with 12 bases lining up with TRBD2. This CDR3 contains 16 residues. Looked up from germline, CDR1 is SGHAT and CDR2 is FQDESV (reference sequence). The V gene end was trimmed by 5 bases and the J gene end by 4 bases; junction bases not matched to a gene: 8. Written as DNA, the CDR3 is TGTGCCAGCAGCAGAGGGACTAGCGGGTCCCGAGAGACCCAGTACTTC. Its translation is CASSRGTSGSRETQYF. Drawing the rest from reference TRBV11-1 and TRBJ2-5, the complete variable domain is EAEVAQSPRYKITEKSQAVAFWCDPISGHATLYWYRQILGQGPELLVQFQDESVVDDSQLPKDRFSAERLKGVDSTLKIQPAELGDSAMYLCASSRGTSGSRETQYFGPGTRLLVL.